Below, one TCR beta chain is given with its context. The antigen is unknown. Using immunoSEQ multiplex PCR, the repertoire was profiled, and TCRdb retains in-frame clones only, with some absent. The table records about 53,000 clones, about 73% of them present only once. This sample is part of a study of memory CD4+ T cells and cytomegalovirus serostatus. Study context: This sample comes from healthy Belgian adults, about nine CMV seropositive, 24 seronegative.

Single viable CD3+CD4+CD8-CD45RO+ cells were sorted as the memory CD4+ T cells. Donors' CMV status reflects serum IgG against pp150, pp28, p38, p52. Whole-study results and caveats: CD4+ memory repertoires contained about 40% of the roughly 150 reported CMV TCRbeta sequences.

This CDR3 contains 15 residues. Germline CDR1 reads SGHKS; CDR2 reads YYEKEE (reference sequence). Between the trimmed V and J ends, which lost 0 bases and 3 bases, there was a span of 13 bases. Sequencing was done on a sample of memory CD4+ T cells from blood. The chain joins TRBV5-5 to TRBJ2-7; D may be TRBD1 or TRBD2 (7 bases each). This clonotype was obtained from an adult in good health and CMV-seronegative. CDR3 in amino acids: CASSLEAGQNYEQYF. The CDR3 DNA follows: TGTGCCAGCAGCTTGGAAGCGGGACAGAACTACGAGCAGTACTTC. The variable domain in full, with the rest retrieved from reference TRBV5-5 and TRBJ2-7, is DAGVTQSPTHLIKTRGQQVTLRCSPISGHKSVSWYQQVLGQGPQFIFQYYEKEERGRGNFPDRFSARQFPNYSSELNVNALLLGDSALYLCASSLEAGQNYEQYFGPGTRLTVT.